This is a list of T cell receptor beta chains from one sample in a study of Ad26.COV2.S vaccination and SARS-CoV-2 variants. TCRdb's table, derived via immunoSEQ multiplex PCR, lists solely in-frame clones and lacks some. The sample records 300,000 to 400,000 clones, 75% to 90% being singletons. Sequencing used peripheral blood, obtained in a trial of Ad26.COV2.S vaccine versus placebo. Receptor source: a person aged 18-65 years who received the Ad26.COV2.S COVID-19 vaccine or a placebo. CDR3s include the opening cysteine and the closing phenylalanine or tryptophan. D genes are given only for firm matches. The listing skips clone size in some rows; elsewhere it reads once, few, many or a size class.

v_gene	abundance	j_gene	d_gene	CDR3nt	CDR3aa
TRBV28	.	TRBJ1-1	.	TGTGCCAGCAGTTTAAAGCAACGGAGAGCTGAAGCTTTCTTT	CASSLKQRRAEAFF
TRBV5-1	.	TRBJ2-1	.	TGCGCCAGCAGCTTGGGCAGGGACAATGAGCAGTTCTTC	CASSLGRDNEQFF
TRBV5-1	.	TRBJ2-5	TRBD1	TGCGCCAGCAGCTCCCCCCTGGGACAGGGTGAGGAGACCCAGTACTTC	CASSSPLGQGEETQYF
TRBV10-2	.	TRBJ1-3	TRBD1	TGCGCCAGCAGTGACCACAGGGGCTCTGGAAACACCATATATTTT	CASSDHRGSGNTIYF
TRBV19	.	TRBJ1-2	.	TGTGCCAGTAGTATTGTGGGTTTGGAAGGCTACACCTTC	CASSIVGLEGYTF
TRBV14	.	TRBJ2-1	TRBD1	TGTGCCAGCAGCAAAGTGGGACAGTACAATGAGCAGTTCTTC	CASSKVGQYNEQFF
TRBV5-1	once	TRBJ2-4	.	TGCGCCAGCAGCTTGGAGACCCGCTCCTGGTGGGATACGGGGGAAAACATTCAGTACTTC	CASSLETRSWWDTGENIQYF
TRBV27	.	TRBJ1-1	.	TGTGCCAGCAGTTTATATCAGGGGTCAGATCCCCAGGGTGAAGCTTTCTTT	CASSLYQGSDPQGEAFF
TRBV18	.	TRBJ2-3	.	TGTGCCAGCTCACCCTTCCGGGGGGCGGGAGCCACAGATACGCAGTATTTT	CASSPFRGAGATDTQYF
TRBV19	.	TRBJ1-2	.	TGTGCCAGTAGTTTCGGGCAGACAAGTTATGGCTACACCTTC	CASSFGQTSYGYTF
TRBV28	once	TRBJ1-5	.	TGTGCCAGCAAAACAGGTAATCAGCCCCAGCATTTT	CASKTGNQPQHF
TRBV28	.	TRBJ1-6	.	TGTGCCAGCAGCACGGACTGGGGTAATTCACCCCTCCACTTT	CASSTDWGNSPLHF
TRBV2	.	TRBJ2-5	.	TGTGCCAGCAAGTACCAAGAGACCCAGTACTTC	CASKYQETQYF
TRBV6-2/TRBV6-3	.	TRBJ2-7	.	TGTGCCAGCAGTTCCACGACTGAATACGAGCAGTACTTC	CASSSTTEYEQYF
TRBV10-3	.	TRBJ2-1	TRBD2	TGTGCCATCAGCCTAGCGGGCGAGACGGGTGAGCAGTTCTTC	CAISLAGETGEQFF
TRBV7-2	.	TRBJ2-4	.	TGTGCCAGCAGCAACCAGGGAGCCAAAAACATTCAGTACTTC	CASSNQGAKNIQYF
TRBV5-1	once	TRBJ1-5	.	TGCGCCAGCAGCTTGGGGGGCAGTAGCAATCAGCCCCAGCATTTT	CASSLGGSSNQPQHF
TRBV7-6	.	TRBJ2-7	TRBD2	TGTGCCAGCAGCTTAGCTAGCGGGAGAGTCTACGAGCAGTACTTC	CASSLASGRVYEQYF
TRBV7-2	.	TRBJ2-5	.	TGTGCCAGCAGCTTAGACAGAGAACAAGAGACCCAGTACTTC	CASSLDREQETQYF
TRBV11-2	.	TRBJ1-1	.	TGTGCCAGCAGTAGGACCGGGACAACGAACACTGAAGCTTTCTTT	CASSRTGTTNTEAFF